The 30 T cell receptor beta chains presented below share a single source sample, sequenced in a study of T cells in Graves' hyperthyroidism and ophthalmopathy. RNA transcripts were the template for amplifying TCR beta CDR3 regions. RT-PCR in the first round (using the HTBI primer set) targeted the TCR CDR3. TCRdb ran MiXCR on the multiplex PCR reads and lists one entry per CDR3 protein. This sample has 550,000 to 650,000 distinct CDR3 sequences, with 14% found just once. Source material: blood. These receptors were collected from a woman aged 30 to 39 with Graves' hyperthyroidism that later progressed to Graves' ophthalmopathy.

DNA of the CDR3: TGTGCCAGCAGTTACTATGGAAAGAGCACAGATACGCAGTATTTT. This codes for CASSYYGKSTDTQYF. The rearrangement uses TRBV6-5 and TRBJ2-3; the D is unclear. This CDR3 comprises 15 residues. Germline CDR1 is MNHEY and CDR2 is SVGAGI. V was clipped by 1 base and J by 0 bases, with 8 bases between them.

This clonotype was counted at least ten times. V gene TRBV7-3 combines with J gene TRBJ1-2; 9 nucleotides match TRBD1. J lost 5 bases, V lost 0 bases, and 1 base had no gene match. The CDR3 spans 14 residues. CDR1 is SGHTA and CDR2 is FQGTGA in the germline V gene. CDR3 DNA sequence: TGTGCCAGCAGCTTAACCGGACAGGGGTATGGCTACACCTTC. It codes for CASSLTGQGYGYTF. The full variable domain, completed using reference TRBV7-3 and TRBJ1-2, is GAGVSQTPSNKVTEKGKYVELRCDPISGHTALYWYRQSLGQGPEFLIYFQGTGAADDSGLPNDRFFAVRPEGSVSTLKIQRTERGDSAVYLCASSLTGQGYGYTFGSGTRLTVV.

In its sample, this clonotype was seen a few times. The chain combines TRBV20-1 with TRBJ1-2, with a possible D match to TRBD1 (5 bases). Trimming stripped 2 bases from V and 8 bases from J, with 21 bases between. Germline values: CDR1 DFQATT, CDR2 SNEGSKA (reference sequence). The CDR3 loop spans 15 amino acids. In DNA, the CDR3 is TGCAGTGCTAGACGCCCTGGGACTTTCGGGGAAGGCTACACCTTC. The encoded protein is CSARRPGTFGEGYTF.

This clonotype was recorded at least ten times. The rearrangement joins TRBV27 to TRBJ2-3; maybe TRBD2 (7 bases). The V and J ends lost 4 bases and 4 bases respectively, with 18 bases between them. This CDR3 is built from 16 residues. Germline loops: CDR1 MNHEY, CDR2 SMNVEV (reference sequence). In DNA form, the CDR3 reads TGTGCCAGCAGTTCCCTGGGGGCGGGAGTGGCAGATACGCAGTATTTT. Protein sequence: CASSSLGAGVADTQYF.

Note on this clonotype: Likely a read error: the CDR3 ends without its conserved phenylalanine or tryptophan. The gene calls are TRBV7-2 and TRBJ2-7; no firm D call. The germline V and J ends were trimmed by 6 bases and 3 bases, with 12 bases remaining between them. This CDR3 comprises 13 residues. Germline CDR1 and CDR2: SGHTA and FQGNSA. CDR3 region: CASSSCSFYEQYL. CDR3 bases: TGTGCCAGCAGTTCTTGCTCGTTCTACGAGCAGTACTTG.

This clonotype showed up many times. The rearrangement joins TRBV12-3 or TRBV12-4 to TRBJ1-1; D ambiguous. V gave up 5 bases and J gave up 0 bases, with 10 bases separating them. CDR3 size: 14 residues. CDR3 loop: CASSGLTVNTEAFF. The CDR3 nucleotides are TGTGCCAGCAGTGGATTAACAGTGAACACTGAAGCTTTCTTT.

This clonotype was found many times. The chain uses TRBV11-1 and TRBJ1-2; D is undetermined. The CDR3 is made up of 12 amino acids. V was trimmed by 1 base and J by 7 bases, leaving 7 bases between them. CDR1 and CDR2 from the germline V gene are SGHAT and FQDESV (reference sequence). The chain's CDR3 is CASSLGASGYTF. The DNA of the CDR3 is TGTGCCAGCAGCTTAGGGGCCAGTGGCTACACCTTC.

This clonotype was counted ten times or more. The genes are TRBV29-1 and TRBJ2-3, with 10 bases that match TRBD2. The CDR3 runs to 15 residues. Trimming took 7 bases from V and 7 from J; bases not matched to a gene: 14. Germline V lookup: CDR1 SQVTM, CDR2 ANQGSEA. The CDR3 protein is CSGGEAGGIDNTQYF. In nucleotides, the CDR3 is TGCAGCGGTGGTGAAGCGGGAGGGATTGACAATACGCAGTATTTT.

This clonotype was counted ten times or more. The V and J genes are TRBV10-3 and TRBJ1-4; 8 nucleotides agree with TRBD1. Germline V lookup: CDR1 ENHRY, CDR2 SYGVKD. The trim removed 6 bases at V and 6 bases at J, leaving 9 bases unmatched. CDR3 length: 15 amino acids. The CDR3 is CAIRQGAYDYEKLFF. The CDR3 DNA sequence: TGTGCCATCAGGCAGGGGGCCTATGACTATGAAAAACTGTTTTTT.

The J gene is TRBJ2-5, the V gene TRBV29-1, with 9 bases lining up with TRBD2. The CDR3 runs 16 residues. Germline CDR1 reads SQVTM; CDR2 reads ANQGSEA. J was trimmed by 4 bases and V by 3 bases; bases with no gene match: 12. The CDR3 spells CSVDGLAGMSAETQYF. CDR3 DNA sequence: TGCAGCGTTGATGGCCTAGCGGGAATGTCGGCAGAGACCCAGTACTTC. Drawing the rest from reference TRBV29-1 and TRBJ2-5, the complete variable domain is SAVISQKPSRDICQRGTSLTIQCQVDSQVTMMFWYRQQPGQSLTLIATANQGSEATYESGFVIDKFPISRPNLTFSTLTVSNMSPEDSSIYLCSVDGLAGMSAETQYFGPGTRLLVL.

In its sample, this clonotype was seen many times. This sequence joins TRBV28 and TRBJ2-1, with TRBD1 as a possible D gene (6 bases). Between the trimmed V and J ends, which lost 6 bases and 5 bases, there was a span of 14 bases. This CDR3 has 14 residues. Germline V lookup: CDR1 MDHEN, CDR2 SYDVKM. The CDR3 DNA reads TGTGCCAGCAGGGTACAGGGCACGAACAATGAGCAGTTCTTC. This gives the protein CASRVQGTNNEQFF.

The table lists this clonotype with many counts. This chain links TRBV12-3 or TRBV12-4 with TRBJ2-1, with D possibly being TRBD2 (6 bases). The CDR3 totals 15 residues. V gave up 6 bases and J gave up 9 bases, with 21 bases separating them. CDR3 in DNA: TGTGCCAGCAGCCGGACTAACTCTGCTACTTCTGAGCAGTTCTTC. It specifies CASSRTNSATSEQFF.

This clonotype has a count of ten or more. This chain uses TRBV19 with TRBJ1-2; possible D gene TRBD1, 6 bases. The CDR3 has 14 amino acids. V was cut by 5 bases and J by 2 bases, with 12 bases left in between. Germline lookup yields CDR1 LNHDA and CDR2 SQIVND (reference sequence). The CDR3 region has the DNA TGTGCCAGTAGTTTTGCAGGGGACAACTATGGCTACACCTTC. This translates into CASSFAGDNYGYTF.

This clonotype has more than one count but fewer than ten. J is TRBJ2-5 and V is TRBV20-1, with D perhaps TRBD2 (5 bases). CDR1 is DFQATT, CDR2 SNEGSKA, per germline (reference sequence). This CDR3 has 15 residues. The V end lost 6 bases, the J end lost 7 bases, and 24 bases lay between the germline ends. The CDR3 region has the DNA TGCAGTGCCCTGCCGGGGAGAGAACCTGAGGGGACCCAGTACTTC. Its translation is CSALPGREPEGTQYF.

This clonotype was observed at least ten times. The gene calls are TRBV29-1 and TRBJ2-5, with 8 nucleotides matching TRBD1. Unmatched junction bases numbered 10, after V lost 3 bases and J lost 4 bases. Germline V gene sequence: CDR1 SQVTM, CDR2 ANQGSEA. The CDR3 totals 15 residues. CDR3 nucleotides: TGCAGCGTTGAGGGAGCAGGGGGCAGGGGAGAGACCCAGTACTTC. This codes for CSVEGAGGRGETQYF.

This clonotype was detected a few times. The chain uses TRBV5-1 and TRBJ2-1; 9 bases agree with TRBD2. CDR1 SGHRS and CDR2 YFSETQ come from the germline V gene. Unmatched junction bases numbered 8, after V lost 2 bases and J lost 8 bases. The CDR3 spans 15 residues. CDR3 loop: CASSLQLAGTHEQFF. The CDR3 nucleotides read TGCGCCAGCAGCTTACAACTAGCGGGTACCCATGAGCAGTTCTTC.

V usage is TRBV10-3 and J usage is TRBJ2-5; D is uncertain. The germline gives CDR1 ENHRY, CDR2 SYGVKD. V was trimmed by 7 bases and J by 2 bases, leaving 11 bases between them. CDR3 length: 13 residues. The CDR3 nucleotides read TGTGCCATCACGCCAAGGGCACAAGAGACCCAGTACTTC. This codes for CAITPRAQETQYF.

The chain uses TRBV20-1 and TRBJ1-1; 7 bases fit TRBD1. CDR1 is DFQATT, CDR2 SNEGSKA, per germline (reference sequence). The V and J ends lost 5 bases and 0 bases, in that order; junction bases with no gene match: 6. There are 14 residues in the CDR3. DNA for the CDR3: TGCAGTGCTGGGGACAGCACCTTGAACACTGAAGCTTTCTTT. This gives the protein CSAGDSTLNTEAFF.

The chain couples TRBV20-1 to TRBJ1-4; TRBD1 matches 10 bases. Germline values: CDR1 DFQATT, CDR2 SNEGSKA (reference sequence). This CDR3 is 15 amino acids long. V shed 6 bases and J 2 bases; nucleotides not matched to a gene: 6. CDR3 loop: CSAPPTGGTNEKLFF. The CDR3 bases are TGCAGTGCCCCCCCGACAGGGGGCACTAATGAAAAACTGTTTTTT.

This clonotype was counted ten times or more. The rearrangement links TRBV11-3 to TRBJ2-3, with D unresolved. The CDR3 is 14 amino acids. CDR1 and CDR2 (germline): SGHNT, YENEEA. Trimming took 1 base from V and 1 from J, leaving 6 bases between them. The CDR3 here is CASSLVHGTDTQYF. CDR3 sequence (DNA): TGTGCCAGCAGCTTAGTTCACGGCACAGATACGCAGTATTTT.

This clonotype came up many times. The chain combines TRBV6-1 with TRBJ2-1; D might be TRBD1 (5 bases). Deletions cut 11 bases from V and 3 bases from J, with 20 bases between. This CDR3 comprises 15 residues. In germline, CDR1 is MNHNS, CDR2 SASEGT. In DNA form, the CDR3 reads TGTGCCTCACGATACCAGGGCATTGACTACAATGAGCAGTTCTTC. As protein: CASRYQGIDYNEQFF.

There are many counts of this clonotype. The chain joins TRBV10-3 to TRBJ2-7; 7 nucleotides match TRBD2. V lost 3 bases and J lost 3; bases outside the gene matches: 8. The CDR3 totals 15 residues. Per germline, CDR1 ENHRY and CDR2 SYGVKD. The CDR3 region has the DNA TGTGCCATCAGTGATTTAAGACTAGCAGGCTACGAGCAGTACTTC. It yields the protein CAISDLRLAGYEQYF.

To note about this clonotype: A much more abundant neighbour one base away suggests this may be a read error. The V and J genes are TRBV6-9 and TRBJ2-3; D is unresolved. The last part of the DNA fits TRBJ1-5 better; the J call may be wrong. The length of the CDR3 is 16 residues. In germline, CDR1 is MNHGY, CDR2 SVAAGI. This CDR3 reads CASVLRAGRNADTQHF. DNA of the CDR3: TGTGCCAGCGTCCTTCGAGCGGGGAGGAACGCAGATACGCAGCATTTT.

This chain joins TRBV5-1 and TRBJ2-5; D is uncertain. CDR1 SGHRS and CDR2 YFSETQ come from the germline V gene. CDR3 size: 13 residues. Trimming removed 0 bases at V and 2 bases at J, with 5 bases between. In DNA, the CDR3 is TGCGCCAGCAGCTTGGAGGGTCAAGAGACCCAGTACTTC. Translation gives CASSLEGQETQYF.

This clonotype was observed many times. The chain employs TRBV5-4 and TRBJ2-5, with D perhaps TRBD1 (5 bases). The germline CDR1 and CDR2 sequences are SGHNT and YYREEE (reference sequence). The CDR3 extends over 14 amino acids. Deletions cut 4 bases from V and 5 bases from J, with 15 bases between. CDR3 DNA: TGTGCCAGCAGCGCCCACAGGACACGGGAGACCCAGTACTTC. Protein sequence: CASSAHRTRETQYF.

This clonotype was seen ten or more times. V and J are TRBV7-9 and TRBJ1-5; unclear D gene. This CDR3 has 17 residues. The germline V and J ends were trimmed by 1 base and 0 bases, with 13 bases remaining between them. CDR1 SEHNR and CDR2 FQNEAQ come from the germline V gene (reference sequence). This chain's CDR3 is CASSLESGGLSNQPQHF. CDR3 DNA: TGTGCCAGCAGCTTAGAATCGGGAGGGCTTAGCAATCAGCCCCAGCATTTT.

Notes on this clonotype: Just one base apart from a much larger clone, this may be a read error. DNA for the CDR3: TGTGCCAGCAGCGCCCACGGCGATCAGCCCCAGCATTTT. Protein: CASSAHGDQPQHF. The chain carries TRBV2 and TRBJ1-5; D is undetermined. Trimming removed 6 bases from V and 5 bases from J, with 11 bases in between. CDR1 is SNHLY and CDR2 is FYNNEI in the germline V gene. CDR3 size: 13 residues. Based on the CDR3 plus reference TRBV2 and TRBJ1-5, the full variable domain is EPEVTQTPSHQVTQMGQEVILRCVPISNHLYFYWYRQILGQKVEFLVSFYNNEISEKSEIFDDQFSVERPDGSNFTLKIRSTKLEDSAMYFCASSAHGDQPQHFGDGTRLSIL.

This clonotype was found once. The rearrangement links TRBV12-3 or TRBV12-4 to TRBJ2-2, with a weak D call TRBD2 (6 bases). Trimming shortened V by 3 bases and J by 7 bases, and 18 bases separated the two germline ends. The length of the CDR3 is 16 residues. In DNA, the CDR3 is TGTGCCAGCAGTTTGGTGACGGGAGACCGGAACGGGGAGCTGTTTTTT. It codes for CASSLVTGDRNGELFF.

This clonotype was counted ten times or more. The genes are TRBV12-3 or TRBV12-4 and TRBJ1-5; weak D call: TRBD1 (6 bases). The length of the CDR3 is 13 residues. V dropped 2 bases and J dropped 5 bases, with 7 bases sitting between them. The CDR3 reads CASSLNRDQPQHF. In nucleotides, the CDR3 is TGTGCCAGCAGTTTAAACAGGGATCAGCCCCAGCATTTT.

The V call is TRBV30, the J call TRBJ1-1; 10 bases match TRBD1. V shed 2 bases, J shed 1 base, and the junction held 13 bases outside the gene matches. The germline CDR1 and CDR2 sequences are GTSNPN and SVGIG (reference sequence). The CDR3 consists of 18 residues. As DNA, the CDR3 is TGTGCCTGGAGTTCGGGACAGGGGATCCCCCGAGGGAACACTGAAGCTTTCTTT. Amino acid sequence: CAWSSGQGIPRGNTEAFF.